This T cell receptor (beta chain) was found in a study of T cells in Graves' hyperthyroidism and ophthalmopathy. Amplified regions were TCR beta CDR3 sequences from RNA transcripts. The HTBI primer set served for first-round RT-PCR of the TCR CDR3. TCRdb ran MiXCR on the multiplex PCR reads and lists one entry per CDR3 protein. Of some 600,000 distinct CDR3 sequences in the sample, around 14% were seen once. This clonotype was seen more than once but under ten times. Germline CDR1 SGDLS, CDR2 YYNGEE. This CDR3 comprises 16 residues. The germline V and J ends were trimmed by 4 bases and 4 bases, with 20 bases remaining between them.

The clonotype originates from a woman younger than 45 with Graves' hyperthyroidism that later progressed to Graves' ophthalmopathy. The sample was blood. The chain recombines TRBV9 with TRBJ1-2; D not certain. The CDR3 region is CASSPPVFTAGYGYTF. CDR3 in DNA: TGTGCCAGCAGCCCCCCTGTTTTTACCGCAGGCTATGGCTACACCTTC. The full variable domain, its missing parts supplied by reference TRBV9 and TRBJ1-2, is DSGVTQTPKHLITATGQRVTLRCSPRSGDLSVYWYQQSLDQGLQFLIQYYNGEERAKGNILERFSAQQFPDLHSELNLSSLELGDSALYFCASSPPVFTAGYGYTFGSGTRLTVV.